This passage covers 6 T cell receptor beta chains from one sample sequenced in a study of control samples from healthy donors and cancer patients. TCRdb's copy holds only in-frame clones and misses some; the assay was immunoSEQ multiplex PCR. The table has about 81,000 clones, around 94% seen once. Material for sequencing was blood. All receptors come from a woman in her late teens or twenties in good health.

V and J are TRBV5-1 and TRBJ2-7; D is unresolved. Between the trimmed V and J ends, which lost 1 base and 4 bases, there was a span of 15 bases. CDR3 length: 15 amino acids. Germline CDR1 reads SGHRS; CDR2 reads YFSETQ. CDR3 amino acids: CASSLSPNPIYEQYF. The CDR3 DNA reads as TGCGCCAGCAGCTTGTCGCCTAATCCTATATACGAGCAGTACTTC.

The table lists this clone with a count of one. The J gene is TRBJ2-3, the V gene TRBV5-1; D is undetermined. CDR3 size: 12 residues. V shed 0 bases and J shed 6 bases, with 5 bases lying between them. Germline CDR1 SGHRS, CDR2 YFSETQ. CDR3 bases: TGCGCCAGCAGCTTGGGTGGGGATACGCAGTATTTT. Protein product: CASSLGGDTQYF.

The chain combines TRBV6-2 or TRBV6-3 with TRBJ1-1; D not resolved. V was clipped by 0 bases and J by 3 bases, with 5 bases between them. The CDR3 runs to 13 residues. Germline-derived CDR1 and CDR2 are MNHEY and SVGEGT. CDR3 region: CASSYSMDTEAFF. CDR3 sequence (DNA): TGTGCCAGCAGTTACTCGATGGACACTGAAGCTTTCTTT.

The chain is built from TRBV5-1 and TRBJ1-4; D ambiguous. CDR3 length: 12 residues. In germline, CDR1 is SGHRS, CDR2 YFSETQ. The V and J ends lost 4 bases and 8 bases respectively, with 9 bases between them. The CDR3 loop reads CASSPQGEKLFF. CDR3 sequence (DNA): TGCGCCAGCAGCCCACAAGGAGAAAAACTGTTTTTT. The complete variable domain, with remaining parts taken from reference TRBV5-1 and TRBJ1-4, reads KAGVTQTPRYLIKTRGQQVTLSCSPISGHRSVSWYQQTPGQGLQFLFEYFSETQRNKGNFPGRFSGRQFSNSRSEMNVSTLELGDSALYLCASSPQGEKLFFGSGTQLSVL.

The genes are TRBV7-2 and TRBJ2-2; D gene unclear. This CDR3 spans 14 amino acids. V lost 0 bases, J lost 6 bases, and 8 bases lay in between. Germline loops: CDR1 SGHTA, CDR2 FQGNSA. This CDR3 reads CASSLALGPGELFF. The DNA of the CDR3 is TGTGCCAGCAGCTTAGCTCTGGGTCCCGGGGAGCTGTTTTTT.

V usage is TRBV28 and J usage is TRBJ2-3, with D possibly matching TRBD2 (6 bases). Germline lookup yields CDR1 MDHEN and CDR2 SYDVKM. Trimming left V 6 bases short and J 1 base short, with 14 bases between. There are 15 residues in the CDR3. The CDR3 DNA is TGTGCCAGCAGAAACCAAGCTAGCGGCACAGATACGCAGTATTTT. Its translation is CASRNQASGTDTQYF.